This T cell receptor (beta chain) appears in the sequencing data of a study of cytomegalovirus exposure and HLA in healthy donors. Overall study findings and caveats: Cytomegalovirus status was reportedly diagnosed by the classifier with high specificity and sensitivity. In a later analysis, DRB1 alleles had the most associated TCRs; HLA-C alleles the fewest. Most TCR beta V segments were productive about 90% or about 30% of the time in an earlier analysis.

V shed 1 base, J shed 7 bases, and the junction held 0 bases outside the gene matches. Germline V gene sequence: CDR1 MNHNS, CDR2 SASEGT. The length of the CDR3 is 14 residues. PCR employed 60 Vbeta and 13 Jbeta primers. Measured with immunoSEQ multiplex PCR; TCRdb has only the in-frame clones, and not every one. The table shows some 120,000 clones, with roughly 74% occurring only once. By proportion, this clone is medium-sized. As yet, its antigen is unknown. This sequence originates from a middle-aged man in good health and CMV-seropositive. The genes are TRBV6-1 and TRBJ1-4; 10 nucleotides match TRBD1. Sequencing was done on a sample of PBMCs. CDR3 sequence (DNA): TGTGCCAGCAGTGAAGGACAGGGGGCTGAAAAACTGTTTTTT. Translating it yields CASSEGQGAEKLFF.